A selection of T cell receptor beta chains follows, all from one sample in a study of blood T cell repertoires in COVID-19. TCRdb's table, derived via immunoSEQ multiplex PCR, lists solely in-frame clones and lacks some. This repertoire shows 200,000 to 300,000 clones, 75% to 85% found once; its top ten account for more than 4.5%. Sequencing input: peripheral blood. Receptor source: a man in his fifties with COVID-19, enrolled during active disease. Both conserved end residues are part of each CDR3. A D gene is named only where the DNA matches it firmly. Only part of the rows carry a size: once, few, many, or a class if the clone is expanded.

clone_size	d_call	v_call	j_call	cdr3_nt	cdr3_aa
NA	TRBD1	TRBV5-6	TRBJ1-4	TGTGCCAGCAGCTTGACAGGGGTTGCTAATGAAAAACTGTTTTTT	CASSLTGVANEKLFF
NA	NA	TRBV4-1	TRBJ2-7	TGCGCCAGCAGCCATGGACAGTCCCCCTACGAGCAGTACTTC	CASSHGQSPYEQYF
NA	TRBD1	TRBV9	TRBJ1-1	TGTGCCAGCAGCGCAGGGGACAGCGAGGACACTGAAGCTTTCTTT	CASSAGDSEDTEAFF
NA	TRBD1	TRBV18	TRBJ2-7	TGTGCCAGCTCTTTCACGGGGACAGGGGGCCACGAGCAGTACTTC	CASSFTGTGGHEQYF
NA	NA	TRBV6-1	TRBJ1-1	TGTGCCAGCAGTGTAGCCCCAGGGTCTGAAGCTTTCTTT	CASSVAPGSEAFF
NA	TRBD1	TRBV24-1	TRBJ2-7	TGTGCCACCAGTGATTTCGCAGGGGGCGGCGACGAGCAGTACTTC	CATSDFAGGGDEQYF
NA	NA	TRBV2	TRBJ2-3	TGTGCCAGCATCCCGGGGGGCACAGATACGCAGTATTTT	CASIPGGTDTQYF
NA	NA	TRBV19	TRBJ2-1	TGTGCCAGTAGTTGGGCAGACAGCTCCTACAATGAGCAGTTCTTC	CASSWADSSYNEQFF
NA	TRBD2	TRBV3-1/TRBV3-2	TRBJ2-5	TGTGCCAGCAGCCTCTCCTCGATACGAGCGGGGGGGCAAGAGACCCAGTACTTC	CASSLSSIRAGGQETQYF
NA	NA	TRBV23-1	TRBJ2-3	TGCGCCAGCAGTCAATCCGGGACCGGGGGACCAGATACGCAGTATTTT	CASSQSGTGGPDTQYF
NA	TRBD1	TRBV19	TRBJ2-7	TGTGCCAGTAGTATACCGGGACAGGGACTCTACGAGCAGTACTTC	CASSIPGQGLYEQYF
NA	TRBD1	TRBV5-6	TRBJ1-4	TGTGCCAGCAGCGTGACAGGGTCAACTAATGAAAAACTGTTTTTT	CASSVTGSTNEKLFF
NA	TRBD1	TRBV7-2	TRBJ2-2	TGTGCCAGCAGCTTAAGGGACAGGGGGCGCGGGGAGCTGTTTTTT	CASSLRDRGRGELFF
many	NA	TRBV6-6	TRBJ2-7	TGTGCCAGCACCCCGGGTCTCTACGAGCAGTACTTC	CASTPGLYEQYF
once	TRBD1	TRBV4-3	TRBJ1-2	TGCGCCAGCAGCCAGACGGGACAGGACCACTATGGCTACACCTTC	CASSQTGQDHYGYTF
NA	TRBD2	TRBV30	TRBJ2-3	TGTGCCTGGAGCGCCAAAGCGGGGGGGGCAGATACGCAGTATTTT	CAWSAKAGGADTQYF
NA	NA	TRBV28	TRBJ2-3	TGTGCCAGCAGTTTCCGCCCCAGCGCCACGCGAGATACGCAGTATTTT	CASSFRPSATRDTQYF
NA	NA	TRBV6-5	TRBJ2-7	TGTGCCAGCAGTCCCCTAGTAGGCTACGAGCAGTACTTC	CASSPLVGYEQYF
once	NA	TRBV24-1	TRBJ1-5	TGTGCCACCAGTGTGGGCACGAATAGCAATCAGCCCCAGCATTTT	CATSVGTNSNQPQHF
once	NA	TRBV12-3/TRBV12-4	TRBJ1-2	TGTGCCAGTACAGGTGATTCGTTTGGCTACACCTTC	CASTGDSFGYTF
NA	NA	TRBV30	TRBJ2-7	TGTGCCTGGAGTGTACAGGGCCACGAGCAGTACTTC	CAWSVQGHEQYF
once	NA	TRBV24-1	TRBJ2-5	TGTGCCACCAGTGACCCCTCGGAGACCCAGTACTTC	CATSDPSETQYF
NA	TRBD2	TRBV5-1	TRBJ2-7	TGCGCCAGCAGTTCTAGCGGGGGGTTTATGCAGTACTTC	CASSSSGGFMQYF
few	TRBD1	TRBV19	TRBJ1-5	TGTGCCAGTAGAAGAGACAGGGTGCACAGCAATCAGCCCCAGCATTTT	CASRRDRVHSNQPQHF
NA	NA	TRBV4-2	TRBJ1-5	TGTGCCAGCAGCCAAGCGTCGTTCGGTCAGCCCCAGCATTTT	CASSQASFGQPQHF
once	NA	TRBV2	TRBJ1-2	TGTGCCAGCAGTGAATGGTCGGGAGCTAACTATGGCTACACCTTC	CASSEWSGANYGYTF
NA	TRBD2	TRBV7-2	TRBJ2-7	TGTGCCAGCAGCTTAAGGGCTAGCGGGAAGTTCTACGAGCAGTACTTC	CASSLRASGKFYEQYF
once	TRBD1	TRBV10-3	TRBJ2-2	TGTGCCATCAGGACAGGGGAGGACACCGGGGAGCTGTTTTTT	CAIRTGEDTGELFF
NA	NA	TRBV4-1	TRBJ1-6	TGCGCCAGCAGCCAAGAGGGGTCCGGGACAATTAGAGGCTCCTATAATTCACCCCTCCACTTT	CASSQEGSGTIRGSYNSPLHF
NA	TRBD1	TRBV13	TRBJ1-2	TGTGCCAGCAGCTGGACAGGGAACTATGGCTACACCTTC	CASSWTGNYGYTF
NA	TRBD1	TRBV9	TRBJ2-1	TGTGCCAGCAGCGTAGGCCACAGGGGCTCCTACAATGAGCAGTTCTTC	CASSVGHRGSYNEQFF
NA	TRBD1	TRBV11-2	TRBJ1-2	TGTGCCAGCAGCCGTACACAGGGGACGGACTATGGCTACACCTTC	CASSRTQGTDYGYTF
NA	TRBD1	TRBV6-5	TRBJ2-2	TGTGCCAGCACCGGACAGGGGGCAGGCGGGGAGCTGTTTTTT	CASTGQGAGGELFF